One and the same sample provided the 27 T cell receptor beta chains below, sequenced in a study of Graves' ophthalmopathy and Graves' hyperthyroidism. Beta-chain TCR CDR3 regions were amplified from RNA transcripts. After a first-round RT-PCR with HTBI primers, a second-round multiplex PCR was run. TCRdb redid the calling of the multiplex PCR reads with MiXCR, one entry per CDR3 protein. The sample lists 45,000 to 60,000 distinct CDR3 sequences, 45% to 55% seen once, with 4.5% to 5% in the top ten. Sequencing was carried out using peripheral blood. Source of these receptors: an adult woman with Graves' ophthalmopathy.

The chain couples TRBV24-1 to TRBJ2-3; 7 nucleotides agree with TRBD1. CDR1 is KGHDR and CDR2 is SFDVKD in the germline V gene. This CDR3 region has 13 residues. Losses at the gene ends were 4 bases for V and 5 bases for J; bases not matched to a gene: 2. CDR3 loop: CATSEGTVDTQYF. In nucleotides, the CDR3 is TGTGCCACCAGTGAGGGGACAGTAGATACGCAGTATTTT.

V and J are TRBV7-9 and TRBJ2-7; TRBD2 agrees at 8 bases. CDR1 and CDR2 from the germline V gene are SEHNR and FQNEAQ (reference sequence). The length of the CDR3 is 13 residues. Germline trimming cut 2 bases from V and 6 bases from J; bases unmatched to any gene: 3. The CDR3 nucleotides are TGTGCCAGCAGCTTACTGAGCGGGGGCGAGCAGTACTTC. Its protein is CASSLLSGGEQYF. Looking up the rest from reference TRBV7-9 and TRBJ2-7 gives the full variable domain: DTGVSQNPRHKITKRGQNVTFRCDPISEHNRLYWYRQTLGQGPEFLTYFQNEAQLEKSRLLSDRFSAERPKGSFSTLEIQRTEQGDSAMYLCASSLLSGGEQYFGPGTRLTVT.

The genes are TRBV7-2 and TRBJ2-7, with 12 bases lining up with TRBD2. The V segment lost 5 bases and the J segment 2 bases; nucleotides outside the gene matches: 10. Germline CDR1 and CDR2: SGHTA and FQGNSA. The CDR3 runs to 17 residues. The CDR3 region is CASSLTGTSGPPYEQYF. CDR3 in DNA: TGTGCCAGCAGCCTAACCGGGACTAGCGGGCCGCCCTACGAGCAGTACTTC.

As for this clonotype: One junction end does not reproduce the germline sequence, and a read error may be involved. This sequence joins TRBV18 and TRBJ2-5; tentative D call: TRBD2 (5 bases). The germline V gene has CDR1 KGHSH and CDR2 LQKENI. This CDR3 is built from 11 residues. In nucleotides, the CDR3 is TGTGCCTCAGGCGGGCAAGAGACCCAGGACTTC. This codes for CASGGQETQDF. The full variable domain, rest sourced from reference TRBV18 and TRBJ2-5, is NAGVMQNPRHLVRRRGQEARLRCSPMKGHSHVYWYRQLPEEGLKFMVYLQKENIIDESGMPKERFSAEFPKEGPSILRIQQVVRGDSAAYFCASGGQETQDFGPGTRLLVL.

CDR3 sequence: CASSVVGAFF. CDR3 in DNA: TGTGCCAGTTCCGTCGTGGGTGCTTTCTTT. This chain joins TRBV2 and TRBJ1-1, with D uncertain. This CDR3 contains 10 residues. The V end was cut by 9 bases, the J end by 11 bases, with 13 bases between. Germline-derived CDR1 and CDR2 are SNHLY and FYNNEI.

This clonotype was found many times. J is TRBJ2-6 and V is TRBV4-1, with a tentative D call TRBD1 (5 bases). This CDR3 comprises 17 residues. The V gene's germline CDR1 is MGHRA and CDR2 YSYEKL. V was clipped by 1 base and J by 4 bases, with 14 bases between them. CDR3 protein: CASSQGGKGPGANVLTF. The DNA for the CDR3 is TGCGCCAGCAGCCAAGGCGGCAAGGGGCCAGGGGCCAACGTCCTGACTTTC.

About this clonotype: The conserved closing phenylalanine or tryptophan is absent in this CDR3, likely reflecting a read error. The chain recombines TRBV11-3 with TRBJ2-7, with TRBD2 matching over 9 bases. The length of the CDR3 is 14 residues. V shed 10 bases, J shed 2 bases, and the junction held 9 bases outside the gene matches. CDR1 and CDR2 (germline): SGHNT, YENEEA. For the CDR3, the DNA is TGTGCCAACAGTGCGGGAGGGCCACCCTACGAGCAGTACTAC. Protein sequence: CANSAGGPPYEQYY.

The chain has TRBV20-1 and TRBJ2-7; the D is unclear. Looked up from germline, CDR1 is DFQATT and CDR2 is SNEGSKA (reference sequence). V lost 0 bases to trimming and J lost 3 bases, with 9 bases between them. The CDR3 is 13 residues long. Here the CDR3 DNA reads TGCAGTGCTAGAGAGGGCGGAAACTACGAGCAGTACTTC. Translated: CSAREGGNYEQYF.

CDR3 sequence (DNA): TGCAGTGCTAGCGGCTCGGGCTACACCTTC. Translated, it gives CSASGSGYTF. The chain combines TRBV20-1 with TRBJ1-2; D unresolved. This CDR3 comprises 10 residues. Germline assignment: CDR1 DFQATT and CDR2 SNEGSKA (reference sequence). Trimming cost V 3 bases and J 8 bases, with 7 bases left between them.

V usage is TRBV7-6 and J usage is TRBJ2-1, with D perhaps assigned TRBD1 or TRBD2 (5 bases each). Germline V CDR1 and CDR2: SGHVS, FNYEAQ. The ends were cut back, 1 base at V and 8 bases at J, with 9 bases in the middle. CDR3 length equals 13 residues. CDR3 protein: CASSLVGDHEQFF. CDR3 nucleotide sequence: TGTGCCAGCAGCTTAGTTGGGGACCATGAGCAGTTCTTC.

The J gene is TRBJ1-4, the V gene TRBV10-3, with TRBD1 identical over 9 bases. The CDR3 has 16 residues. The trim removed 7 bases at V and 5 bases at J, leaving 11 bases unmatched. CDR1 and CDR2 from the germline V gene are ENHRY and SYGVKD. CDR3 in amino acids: CAIKTDRGLLNEKLFF. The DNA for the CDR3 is TGTGCCATCAAGACGGACAGGGGATTGTTGAATGAAAAACTGTTTTTT.

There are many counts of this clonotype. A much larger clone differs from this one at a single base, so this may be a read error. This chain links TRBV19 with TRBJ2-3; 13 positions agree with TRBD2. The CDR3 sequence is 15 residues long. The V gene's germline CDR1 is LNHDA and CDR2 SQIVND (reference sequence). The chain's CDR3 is CASRGTSGTADTQCF. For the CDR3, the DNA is TGTGCCAGTAGAGGGACTAGCGGGACGGCAGATACGCAGTGTTTT.

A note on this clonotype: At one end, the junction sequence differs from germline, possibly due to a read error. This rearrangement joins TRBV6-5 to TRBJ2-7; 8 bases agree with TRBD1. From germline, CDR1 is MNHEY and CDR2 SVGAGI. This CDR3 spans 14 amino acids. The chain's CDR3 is CTSSFRDRINEQYF. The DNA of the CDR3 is TGTACCAGCAGTTTCCGGGACAGGATCAACGAGCAGTACTTC.

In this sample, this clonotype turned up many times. The chain's CDR3 is CASSPSETGSNQPQHF. For the CDR3, the DNA is TGTGCCAGCAGCCCTTCCGAAACAGGCTCCAATCAGCCCCAGCATTTT. The genes are TRBV7-2 and TRBJ1-5, with a tentative D call TRBD1 (5 bases). Germline values: CDR1 SGHTA, CDR2 FQGNSA. The CDR3 length is 16 residues. Trimming pared 5 bases from V and 3 bases from J, leaving 17 bases between.

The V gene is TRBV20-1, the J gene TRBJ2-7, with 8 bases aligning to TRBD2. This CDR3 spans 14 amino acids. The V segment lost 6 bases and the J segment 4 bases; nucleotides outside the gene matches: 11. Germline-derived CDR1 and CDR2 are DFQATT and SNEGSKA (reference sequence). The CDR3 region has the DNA TGCAGTGCCCGATCCGGGAGGGGGTTGTACGAGCAGTACTTC. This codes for CSARSGRGLYEQYF.

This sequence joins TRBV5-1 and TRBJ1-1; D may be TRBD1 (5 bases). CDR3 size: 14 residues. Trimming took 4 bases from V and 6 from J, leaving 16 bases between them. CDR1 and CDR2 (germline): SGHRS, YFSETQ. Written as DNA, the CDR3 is TGCGCCAGCAGCCCAAGGAGGGGATCGGCTGAAGCTTTCTTT. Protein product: CASSPRRGSAEAFF.

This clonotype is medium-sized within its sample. The CDR3 region is CAISAQGNTEAFF. The CDR3 DNA sequence: TGTGCCATCAGTGCACAGGGGAACACTGAAGCTTTCTTT. The chain combines TRBV10-3 with TRBJ1-1, with TRBD1 as a possible D gene (6 bases). Germline lookup yields CDR1 ENHRY and CDR2 SYGVKD. The CDR3 covers 13 residues. Trimming removed 4 bases from V and 1 base from J, with 7 bases in between.

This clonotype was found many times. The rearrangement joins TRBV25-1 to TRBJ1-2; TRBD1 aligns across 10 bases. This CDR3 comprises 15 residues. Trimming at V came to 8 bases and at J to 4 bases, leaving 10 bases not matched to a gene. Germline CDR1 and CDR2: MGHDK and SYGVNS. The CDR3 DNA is TGTGCCAGCGGGGCGACAGGGGGCGCCGGCTATGGCTACACCTTC. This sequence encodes CASGATGGAGYGYTF.

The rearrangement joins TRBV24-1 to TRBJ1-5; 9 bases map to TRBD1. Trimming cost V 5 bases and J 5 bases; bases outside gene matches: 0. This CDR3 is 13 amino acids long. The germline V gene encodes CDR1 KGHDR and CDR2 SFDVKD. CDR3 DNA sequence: TGTGCCACCAGTGGGACAGGGGATCAGCCCCAGCATTTT. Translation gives CATSGTGDQPQHF.

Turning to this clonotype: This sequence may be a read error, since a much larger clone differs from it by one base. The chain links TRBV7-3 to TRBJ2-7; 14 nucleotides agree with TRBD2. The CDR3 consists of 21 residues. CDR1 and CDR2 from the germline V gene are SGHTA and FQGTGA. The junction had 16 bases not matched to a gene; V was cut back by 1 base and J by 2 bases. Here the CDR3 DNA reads TGTGCCAGCAGCTTAAATTTGGTTGGTGGGACTAGCGGGAGAAATGCCTACGAGCAGTACTTC. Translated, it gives CASSLNLVGGTSGRNAYEQYF.

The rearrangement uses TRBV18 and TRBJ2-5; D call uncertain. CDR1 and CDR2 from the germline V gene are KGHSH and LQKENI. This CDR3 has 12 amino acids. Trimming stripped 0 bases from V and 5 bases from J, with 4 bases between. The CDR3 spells CASSPPAETQYF. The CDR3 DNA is TGTGCCAGCTCACCACCTGCGGAGACCCAGTACTTC.

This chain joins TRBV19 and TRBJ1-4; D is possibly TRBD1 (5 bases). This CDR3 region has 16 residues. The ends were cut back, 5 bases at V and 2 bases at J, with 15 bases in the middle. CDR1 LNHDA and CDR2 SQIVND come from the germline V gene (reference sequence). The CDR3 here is CASSVNSGSTNEKLFF. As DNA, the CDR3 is TGTGCCAGTAGTGTAAACTCAGGGTCGACTAATGAAAAACTGTTTTTT. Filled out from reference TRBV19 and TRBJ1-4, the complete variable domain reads DGGITQSPKYLFRKEGQNVTLSCEQNLNHDAMYWYRQDPGQGLRLIYYSQIVNDFQKGDIAEGYSVSREKKESFPLTVTSAQKNPTAFYLCASSVNSGSTNEKLFFGSGTQLSVL.

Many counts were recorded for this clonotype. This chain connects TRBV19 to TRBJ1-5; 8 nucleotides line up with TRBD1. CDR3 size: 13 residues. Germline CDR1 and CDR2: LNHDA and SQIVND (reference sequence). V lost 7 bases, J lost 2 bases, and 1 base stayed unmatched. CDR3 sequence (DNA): TGTGCCAGTAACAGGGGGGGCAATCAGCCCCAGCATTTT. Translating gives CASNRGGNQPQHF.

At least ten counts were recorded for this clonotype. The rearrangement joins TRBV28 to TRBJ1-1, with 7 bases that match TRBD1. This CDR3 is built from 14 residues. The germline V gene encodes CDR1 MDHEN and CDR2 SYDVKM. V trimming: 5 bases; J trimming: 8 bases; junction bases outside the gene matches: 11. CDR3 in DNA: TGTGCCAGCAGTGCGGGGACAGCCCTAAGGGAAGCTTTCTTT. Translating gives CASSAGTALREAFF.

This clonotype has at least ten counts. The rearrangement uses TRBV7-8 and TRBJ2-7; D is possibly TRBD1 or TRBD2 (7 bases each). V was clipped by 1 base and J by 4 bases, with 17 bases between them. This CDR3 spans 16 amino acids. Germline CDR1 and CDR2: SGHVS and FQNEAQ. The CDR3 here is CASSLGYGRGGYEQYF. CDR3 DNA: TGTGCCAGCAGCTTAGGATATGGCAGGGGGGGGTACGAGCAGTACTTC.

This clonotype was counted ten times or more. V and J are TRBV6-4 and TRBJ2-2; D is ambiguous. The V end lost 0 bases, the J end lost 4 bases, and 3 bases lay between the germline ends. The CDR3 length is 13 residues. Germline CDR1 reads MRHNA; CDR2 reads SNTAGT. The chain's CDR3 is CASSDSSTGELFF. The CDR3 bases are TGTGCCAGCAGTGACTCTAGCACCGGGGAGCTGTTTTTT.

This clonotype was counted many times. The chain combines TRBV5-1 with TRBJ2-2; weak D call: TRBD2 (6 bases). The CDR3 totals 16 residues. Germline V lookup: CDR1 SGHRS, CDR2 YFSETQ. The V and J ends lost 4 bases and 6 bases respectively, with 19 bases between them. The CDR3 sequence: CASSRDPGLGAGELFF. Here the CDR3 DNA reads TGCGCCAGCAGCCGGGATCCGGGACTCGGAGCCGGGGAGCTGTTTTTT.